This T cell receptor (beta chain) was found in a study of T cells after yellow fever vaccination. Study-wide points: In FACS-sorted repertoires, abundant clonotypes from the bulk population could appear as contaminants. Detected again after the booster were most primary-vaccination clones, at nearly 97% CD4 and approximately 87% CD8.

This clonotype was picked up many times. Its antigen remains unidentified. Germline CDR1 and CDR2: DFQATT and SNEGSKA (reference sequence). V lost 2 bases to trimming and J lost 5 bases; unmatched junction nucleotides: 6. The CDR3 has 16 amino acids. Conversion of TCR transcripts into cDNA relied on 5'RACE template switching, which added a universal primer site and UMIs. TCRdb re-called the 5' RACE reads through MiXCR, storing one row per CDR3 protein. The profile covers approximately 110,000 distinct CDR3 sequences, with 7.4% appearing a single time and around 2.6% taken by the ten largest. The sample was CD4+ T cells sorted from PBMCs, taken 10 to 11 days after the first yellow fever vaccination. The TCR was taken from a man in his late teens or twenties who received the YFV17D yellow fever vaccine. The J gene is TRBJ2-5, the V gene TRBV20-1, with TRBD2 identical over 15 bases. The CDR3 DNA reads as TGCAGTGCTAGATGGACTAGCGGGGGGGCCCGGGAGACCCAGTACTTC. Translating it yields CSARWTSGGARETQYF.